The 15 T cell receptor beta chains listed next were all sequenced from one sample in a study of early T cells in non-severe SARS-CoV-2 infection. TCRdb reprocessed the 5' RACE reads with MiXCR, giving one entry per CDR3 protein. The sample holds around 86,000 distinct CDR3 sequences; roughly 14% are singletons and the top ten take 0.58%. The source material was whole blood. Receptor source: an adult who was a healthcare worker with PCR-confirmed SARS-CoV-2 infection or an uninfected control (not recorded which).

The genes are TRBV28 and TRBJ1-5, with TRBD1 identical over 8 bases. Per germline, CDR1 MDHEN and CDR2 SYDVKM. Trimming at V came to 5 bases and at J to 1 base, leaving 4 bases not matched to a gene. This CDR3 spans 15 amino acids. CDR3 sequence: CASSATGGSNQPQHF. The CDR3 nucleotides are TGTGCCAGCAGTGCCACAGGGGGGAGCAATCAGCCCCAGCATTTT.

The CDR3 coding sequence is TGCGCCAGCAGCTTGAGTCGGGGGCAGTCGGGGAATGAGCAGTTCTTC. Amino acid sequence: CASSLSRGQSGNEQFF. The chain links TRBV5-1 to TRBJ2-1; perhaps D is TRBD1 or TRBD2 (6 bases each). Trimming left V 1 base short and J 7 bases short, with 18 bases between. CDR3 length: 16 residues. From germline, CDR1 is SGHRS and CDR2 YFSETQ.

This clonotype was found a few times. The chain is built from TRBV7-6 and TRBJ2-5; D is possibly TRBD2 (5 bases). In germline, CDR1 is SGHVS, CDR2 FNYEAQ. The V end was cut by 2 bases, the J end by 5 bases, with 18 bases between. The CDR3 loop spans 16 amino acids. The CDR3 loop is CASSLYPRGGRETQYF. The CDR3 DNA follows: TGTGCCAGCAGCTTATATCCCCGCGGAGGCCGGGAGACCCAGTACTTC. Full variable domain (missing parts from reference TRBV7-6 and TRBJ2-5): GAGVSQSPRYKVTKRGQDVALRCDPISGHVSLYWYRQALGQGPEFLTYFNYEAQQDKSGLPNDRFSAERPEGSISTLTIQRTEQRDSAMYRCASSLYPRGGRETQYFGPGTRLLVL.

The chain has TRBV29-1 and TRBJ2-2; perhaps TRBD2 as D (6 bases). Germline CDR1 is SQVTM and CDR2 is ANQGSEA. V was pared by 2 bases and J by 3 bases, with 16 bases between. The CDR3 covers 16 residues. The CDR3 DNA reads as TGCAGCGTTGAAATGTCCGGGAGTAGGGACACCGGGGAGCTGTTTTTT. Its protein is CSVEMSGSRDTGELFF.

The gene calls are TRBV30 and TRBJ2-3, with 8 bases identical to TRBD2. Trimming removed 7 bases from V and 2 bases from J; junction bases left unmatched: 8. Per the germline V gene, CDR1 is GTSNPN and CDR2 is SVGIG (reference sequence). The CDR3 covers 14 residues. CDR3 sequence reads: CAFRPGLDTDTQYF. The DNA for the CDR3 is TGTGCCTTCCGCCCGGGACTAGACACAGATACGCAGTATTTT.

This clonotype was observed a few times. V gene TRBV12-3 or TRBV12-4 combines with J gene TRBJ2-1, with D tentatively TRBD1 (6 bases). V shed 5 bases and J shed 5 bases, with 7 bases lying between them. The length of the CDR3 is 12 residues. CDR3 sequence reads: CASSRTDNEQFF. The CDR3 DNA reads as TGTGCCAGCAGTCGGACAGACAATGAGCAGTTCTTC.

J is TRBJ2-3 and V is TRBV7-2; 11 bases map to TRBD2. Germline trimming cut 5 bases from V and 5 bases from J; bases unmatched to any gene: 9. The CDR3 is made up of 16 amino acids. Germline CDR1 and CDR2: SGHTA and FQGNSA. CDR3 in amino acids: CASSLVAGGPGDTQYF. The CDR3, as DNA: TGTGCCAGCAGCCTTGTAGCGGGGGGGCCGGGAGATACGCAGTATTTT.

This clonotype showed up just a few times. The chain couples TRBV5-1 to TRBJ2-3; D unresolved. V lost 2 bases and J lost 2, with 9 bases in between. Germline V lookup: CDR1 SGHRS, CDR2 YFSETQ. This CDR3 region has 14 residues. The CDR3 nucleotides read TGCGCCAGCAGCTTTGGCAGAACCACAGATACGCAGTATTTT. This codes for CASSFGRTTDTQYF.

This clonotype was detected many times. The V and J genes are TRBV24-1 and TRBJ2-5; 8 bases match TRBD2. V trimming: 6 bases; J trimming: 10 bases; junction bases outside the gene matches: 6. Per the germline V gene, CDR1 is KGHDR and CDR2 is SFDVKD. The CDR3 covers 12 residues. The DNA for the CDR3 is TGTGCCACCAGTTTCCGGGGGGGCGGCCAGTACTTC. Its translation is CATSFRGGGQYF.

This clonotype occurred many times. The V gene is TRBV12-3 or TRBV12-4, the J gene TRBJ1-2, with D perhaps TRBD1 (5 bases). This CDR3 contains 11 residues. V dropped 9 bases and J dropped 6 bases, with 11 bases sitting between them. CDR3 in amino acids: CASQGPDGYTF. CDR3 DNA sequence: TGTGCCAGTCAGGGACCGGATGGCTACACCTTC.

The rearrangement uses TRBV19 and TRBJ2-7, with D perhaps TRBD1 (5 bases). This CDR3 has 13 residues. The germline V gene encodes CDR1 LNHDA and CDR2 SQIVND (reference sequence). The CDR3 nucleotides are TGTACCAGTAGTACCTACCCAGGGCGAGAGCAGTACGTC. As protein: CTSSTYPGREQYV.

The rearrangement joins TRBV3-1 to TRBJ2-1; 10 bases fit TRBD2. V was clipped by 5 bases and J by 4 bases; unmatched bases: 14. This CDR3 contains 18 residues. Germline V gene lookup returns CDR1 LGHDT and CDR2 YNNKEL (reference sequence). CDR3 in amino acids: CASSTPQSGGALYNEQFF. CDR3 DNA: TGTGCCAGCAGCACACCCCAAAGCGGGGGGGCCTTATACAATGAGCAGTTCTTC.

V gene TRBV4-1 combines with J gene TRBJ1-3; tentatively, D is TRBD1 (5 bases). The CDR3 sequence is 17 residues long. V shed 3 bases and J shed 0 bases, with 15 bases lying between them. Germline CDR1 reads MGHRA; CDR2 reads YSYEKL. CDR3 nucleotide sequence: TGCGCCAGCAGCCAGGGACCCTGGCATCTCTCTGGAAACACCATATATTTT. It translates to CASSQGPWHLSGNTIYF.

This clonotype came up a few times. The V call is TRBV4-1, the J call TRBJ2-7; 7 bases align to TRBD2. This CDR3 spans 17 amino acids. From germline, CDR1 is MGHRA and CDR2 YSYEKL. V shed 0 bases and J 3 bases; nucleotides not matched to a gene: 11. For the CDR3, the DNA is TGCGCCAGCAGCCAAGATCCGGGGGGTCGGGGGAACTACGAGCAGTACGTC. Protein product: CASSQDPGGRGNYEQYV.

This clonotype was seen a handful of times. The chain carries TRBV6-5 and TRBJ1-3, with TRBD1 matching over 8 bases. Germline V gives CDR1 MNHEY, CDR2 SVGAGI. This CDR3 contains 13 residues. The junction had 5 bases not matched to a gene; V was cut back by 9 bases and J by 4 bases. This CDR3 is CASGDRIGNTIYF. The DNA of the CDR3 is TGTGCCAGTGGGGACAGGATCGGAAACACCATATATTTT.